This T cell receptor (beta chain) was found in a study of beta chain features in type 1 diabetes. Sequenced material consisted of expressed TCRB transcripts (all of the isolated RNA was reverse transcribed). Profiling relied on immunoSEQ multiplex PCR, and the TCRdb table lists in-frame clones only, not all of them. This table holds about 710,000 clones, around 15% found once. Whole-study findings and limits: The study found moderately but significantly shorter TCRB CDR3s in all four CD4+ subsets of Type 1 diabetes patients. Using cDNA template may skew counts toward highly expressing activated cells.

Trimming removed 1 base from V and 2 bases from J, with 9 bases in between. CDR3 size: 15 residues. Germline values: CDR1 MGHDK, CDR2 SYGVNS. On this clone itself: Its antigen remains unknown.

The chain uses TRBV25-1 and TRBJ1-5; D possibly corresponds to TRBD1 (5 bases). What was sequenced was naive CD4+ T cells from blood. The TCR was taken from a man between 18 and 29 years old with type 1 diabetes. CDR3 sequence reads: CASSELGEGNQPQHF. CDR3 DNA: TGTGCCAGCAGTGAATTGGGGGAGGGCAATCAGCCCCAGCATTTT. Combining the CDR3 with reference TRBV25-1 and TRBJ1-5 gives the whole variable domain EADIYQTPRYLVIGTGKKITLECSQTMGHDKMYWYQQDPGMELHLIHYSYGVNSTEKGDLSSESTVSRIRTEHFPLTLESARPSHTSQYLCASSELGEGNQPQHFGDGTRLSIL.